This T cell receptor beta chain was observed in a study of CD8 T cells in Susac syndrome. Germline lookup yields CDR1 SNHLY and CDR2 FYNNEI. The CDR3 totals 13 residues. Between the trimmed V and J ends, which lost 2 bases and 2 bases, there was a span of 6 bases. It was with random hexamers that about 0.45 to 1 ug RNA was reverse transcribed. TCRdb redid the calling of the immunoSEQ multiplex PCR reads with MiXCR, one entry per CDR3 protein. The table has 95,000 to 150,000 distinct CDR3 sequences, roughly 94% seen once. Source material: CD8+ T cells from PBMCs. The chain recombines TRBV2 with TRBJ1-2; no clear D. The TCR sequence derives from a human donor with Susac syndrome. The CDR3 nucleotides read TGTGCCAGCAGTGAAACCCAGAACTATGGCTACACCTTC. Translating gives CASSETQNYGYTF.